This entry lists 13 T cell receptor beta chains sequenced from one sample in a study of early T cells in non-severe SARS-CoV-2 infection. TCRdb processed the 5' RACE reads anew with MiXCR; each CDR3 protein has one entry. The sample records around 80,000 distinct CDR3 sequences, 13% being singletons. Sequencing was done on a sample of whole blood. The source of these receptors is an adult who was a healthcare worker with PCR-confirmed SARS-CoV-2 infection or an uninfected control (not recorded which).

The chain employs TRBV28 and TRBJ1-1, with TRBD1 as a possible D gene (6 bases). Trimming removed 5 bases at V and 0 bases at J, with 13 bases between. This CDR3 is 15 amino acids long. CDR1 MDHEN and CDR2 SYDVKM come from the germline V gene. The CDR3 loop reads CASSQTRGLNTEAFF. CDR3 in DNA: TGTGCCAGCAGTCAAACGAGGGGGTTGAACACTGAAGCTTTCTTT.

This clonotype has more than one count but fewer than ten. This chain joins TRBV20-1 and TRBJ2-7; possible D gene TRBD1, 5 bases. The CDR3 extends over 13 amino acids. In germline, CDR1 is DFQATT, CDR2 SNEGSKA (reference sequence). V lost 3 bases to trimming and J lost 3 bases, with 12 bases between them. CDR3 loop: CSASDGANYEQYF. Here the CDR3 DNA reads TGCAGTGCTAGCGATGGGGCGAACTACGAGCAGTACTTC.

This clonotype was counted many times. This sequence joins TRBV7-3 and TRBJ2-6, with 9 bases aligning to TRBD1. CDR3 length: 16 amino acids. CDR1 is SGHTA, CDR2 FQGTGA, per germline. The J segment lost 3 bases and the V segment lost 8 bases, leaving 8 bases of the junction unmatched. The CDR3 sequence: CASGETGGFGANVLTF. CDR3 bases: TGTGCCAGCGGGGAGACAGGGGGATTTGGGGCCAACGTCCTGACTTTC.

This clonotype was counted a few times. V is TRBV7-9 and J is TRBJ1-2; 9 bases agree with TRBD1. Germline-derived CDR1 and CDR2 are SEHNR and FQNEAQ (reference sequence). V gave up 1 base and J gave up 6 bases; unmatched junction bases: 6. CDR3 length equals 15 residues. In DNA, the CDR3 is TGTGCCAGCAGCTTAGGGACAGGGGTAGGACATGGCTACACCTTC. Amino acids: CASSLGTGVGHGYTF.

This clonotype was detected only a few times. V usage is TRBV5-1 and J usage is TRBJ2-1, with no clear D. V was cut by 1 base and J by 3 bases, with 5 bases left in between. The CDR3 has 13 amino acids. The germline CDR1 and CDR2 sequences are SGHRS and YFSETQ. The CDR3 protein is CASSLPNYNEQFF. The CDR3 nucleotides are TGCGCCAGCAGCTTGCCTAACTACAATGAGCAGTTCTTC. Supplemented by reference TRBV5-1 and TRBJ2-1, the full variable domain reads KAGVTQTPRYLIKTRGQQVTLSCSPISGHRSVSWYQQTPGQGLQFLFEYFSETQRNKGNFPGRFSGRQFSNSRSEMNVSTLELGDSALYLCASSLPNYNEQFFGPGTRLTVL.

This clonotype was recorded a few times. The rearrangement joins TRBV15 to TRBJ2-5; no firm D call. Germline CDR1 is LNHNV and CDR2 is YYDKDF (reference sequence). The CDR3 extends over 11 amino acids. Between the trimmed V and J ends, which lost 4 bases and 7 bases, there was a span of 7 bases. The CDR3 here is CATSTRRTQYF. CDR3 DNA sequence: TGTGCCACCAGCACCCGACGGACCCAGTACTTC.

The chain employs TRBV5-6 and TRBJ1-1; D perhaps matches TRBD1 (5 bases). The CDR3 is made up of 13 amino acids. V lost 3 bases to trimming and J lost 5 bases, with 11 bases between them. Germline CDR1 and CDR2: SGHDT and YYEEEE. The CDR3 loop reads CASSSIGTTEAFF. As DNA, the CDR3 is TGTGCCAGCAGCTCGATTGGGACGACTGAAGCTTTCTTT.

In this sample, this clonotype turned up a few times. The rearrangement joins TRBV20-1 to TRBJ1-3; 8 bases align to TRBD1. The V segment lost 6 bases and the J segment 0 bases; nucleotides outside the gene matches: 1. The CDR3 covers 13 residues. Germline V gene sequence: CDR1 DFQATT, CDR2 SNEGSKA (reference sequence). In DNA form, the CDR3 reads TGCAGTGCAACAGGGGGCTCTGGAAACACCATATATTTT. This sequence encodes CSATGGSGNTIYF.

The V call is TRBV5-1, the J call TRBJ1-1, with a tentative D call TRBD1 (6 bases). Trimming shortened V by 6 bases and J by 3 bases, and 18 bases separated the two germline ends. The CDR3 length is 15 residues. Per germline, CDR1 SGHRS and CDR2 YFSETQ. This chain's CDR3 is CASIWGPSGDTEAFF. The CDR3 DNA follows: TGCGCCAGCATCTGGGGGCCATCTGGGGACACTGAAGCTTTCTTT.

This clonotype came up many times. The V and J genes are TRBV7-9 and TRBJ2-7, with TRBD1 matching over 8 bases. The CDR3 loop spans 15 amino acids. V dropped 4 bases and J dropped 2; count of bases not matched to a gene: 7. Germline V CDR1 and CDR2: SEHNR, FQNEAQ (reference sequence). The DNA for the CDR3 is TGTGCCAGCAGCTCTGCGAACAGGGGGACCTACGAGCAGTACTTC. Translation: CASSSANRGTYEQYF.

This clonotype was recorded at least ten times. The chain has TRBV5-1 and TRBJ2-1; D uncertain. The V gene's germline CDR1 is SGHRS and CDR2 YFSETQ. V was pared by 0 bases and J by 0 bases, with 7 bases between. The CDR3 has 15 residues. The CDR3 bases are TGCGCCAGCAGCTTGGGGATGAGCTCCTACAATGAGCAGTTCTTC. Its protein product is CASSLGMSSYNEQFF. The full variable domain, with the rest looked up from reference TRBV5-1 and TRBJ2-1, is KAGVTQTPRYLIKTRGQQVTLSCSPISGHRSVSWYQQTPGQGLQFLFEYFSETQRNKGNFPGRFSGRQFSNSRSEMNVSTLELGDSALYLCASSLGMSSYNEQFFGPGTRLTVL.

This clonotype was seen a handful of times. CDR3 region: CSVEGQTNYEQYF. The CDR3 DNA is TGCAGCGTTGAAGGACAGACTAACTACGAGCAGTACTTC. V is TRBV29-1 and J is TRBJ2-7, with D possibly being TRBD1 or TRBD2 (5 bases each). V was pared by 1 base and J by 3 bases, with 10 bases between. CDR3 length: 13 residues. Germline V gives CDR1 SQVTM, CDR2 ANQGSEA.

This clonotype was seen ten or more times. The DNA of the CDR3 is TGTGCCAGCAGTTTACGTGAGGGGTACGAGCAGTACTTC. Translated, it gives CASSLREGYEQYF. This chain links TRBV6-5 with TRBJ2-7; D tentatively reads TRBD1 or TRBD2 (5 bases each). The CDR3 has 13 amino acids. The germline V and J ends were trimmed by 4 bases and 4 bases, with 11 bases remaining between them. The germline V gene encodes CDR1 MNHEY and CDR2 SVGAGI.